This T cell receptor beta chain was sequenced during a study of blood T cell repertoires in COVID-19. Looking at the study overall: Samples came from the United States, Italy and Spain, spanning acute and convalescent COVID-19. PBMCs, B-cell-depleted T cells, or T cells were the source of the cDNA or gDNA that made up the material.

Original handling: Reference gene primer amplification yielded estimated nucleated cell counts. Assay used: immunoSEQ multiplex PCR; TCRdb lists only in-frame clones, some missing. The V and J calls and clone size come from that table; D and trimming were worked out from the DNA. The profile shows about 140,000 clones, approximately 88% of them singletons. Germline lookup yields CDR1 SGHNT and CDR2 YYREEE (reference sequence). The V gene end was trimmed by 1 base and the J gene end by 0 bases; junction bases not matched to a gene: 12. This CDR3 spans 20 amino acids. The clonotype was recovered from a human donor in a cohort sampled during active COVID-19. The rearrangement joins TRBV5-4 to TRBJ2-6; 8 nucleotides agree with TRBD2. Source material: peripheral blood. CDR3 in amino acids: CASSLPISSGRASGANVLTF. As DNA, the CDR3 is TGTGCCAGCAGCTTGCCGATCTCTAGCGGGCGAGCCTCTGGGGCCAACGTCCTGACTTTC.